The 8 T cell receptor beta chains given below trace back to one sample, sequenced in a study of regulatory T cells in long-lasting Graves disease. Sample time point: persistent/refractory GD, antithyroid drugs over 5 years with positive TRAb. Extracted RNA from PBMCs served as the source of the TCR library. For TCR beta, libraries came from iRepertoire HTBI primers and Arm-PCR of CDR3 regions. MiXCR, applied by TCRdb to the multiplex PCR reads, yields one record per CDR3 protein. Of over 350,000 distinct CDR3 sequences in the sample, about a fifth are singletons; the top ten hold less than 25%. The sample consisted of peripheral blood mononuclear cells (PBMCs), taken when the disease was refractory, from a patient treated with antithyroid drugs. These receptors originate from a female donor with Graves disease.

As to this clonotype: This may stem from a read error, because a much larger clone lies one nucleotide away. The gene calls are TRBV2 and TRBJ1-5; maybe TRBD1 (6 bases). In germline, CDR1 is SNHLY, CDR2 FYNNEI. The length of the CDR3 is 16 residues. This CDR3 reads CASSDPHRDSSQPQHF. For the CDR3, the DNA is TGTGCCAGCAGTGACCCCCACAGGGATAGCAGTCAGCCCCAGCATTTT.

This clonotype was counted between two and nine times. The chain has TRBV7-2 and TRBJ2-5; 10 nucleotides line up with TRBD2. The V gene's germline CDR1 is SGHTA and CDR2 FQGNSA. The CDR3 sequence is 16 residues long. V trimming: 5 bases; J trimming: 6 bases; junction bases outside the gene matches: 12. In DNA form, the CDR3 reads TGTGCCAGCAGCATAATAGCGGGAGGACCGAGGAAGACCCAGTACTTC. This codes for CASSIIAGGPRKTQYF.

The table lists this clonotype with many counts. J is TRBJ1-6 and V is TRBV27; 10 positions agree with TRBD1. Germline CDR1 reads MNHEY; CDR2 reads SMNVEV (reference sequence). This CDR3 contains 15 residues. The trim removed 6 bases at V and 8 bases at J, leaving 7 bases unmatched. CDR3 DNA: TGTGCCAGCAGACCTCGGGACAGGGGTTATTCACCCCTCCACTTT. It specifies CASRPRDRGYSPLHF.

The chain is built from TRBV14 and TRBJ2-7; 10 positions agree with TRBD1. Trimming at V came to 1 base and at J to 4 bases, leaving 4 bases not matched to a gene. Germline lookup yields CDR1 SGHDN and CDR2 FVKESK. The CDR3 totals 15 residues. CDR3 residues: CASSQGGTGAYEQYF. The CDR3 coding sequence is TGTGCCAGCAGCCAAGGTGGGACAGGGGCGTACGAGCAGTACTTC. Together with reference TRBV14 and TRBJ2-7, the CDR3 gives the full variable domain: EAGVTQFPSHSVIEKGQTVTLRCDPISGHDNLYWYRRVMGKEIKFLLHFVKESKQDESGMPNNRFLAERTGGTYSTLKVQPAELEDSGVYFCASSQGGTGAYEQYFGPGTRLTVT.

In its sample, this clonotype was seen many times. The rearrangement joins TRBV29-1 to TRBJ1-1; D might be TRBD1 (5 bases). CDR1 is SQVTM and CDR2 is ANQGSEA in the germline V gene. The CDR3 runs to 11 residues. With 5 bases removed from V and 3 bases from J, the gap between germline ends came to 7 bases. CDR3 in amino acids: CSVKGYTEAFF. As DNA, the CDR3 is TGCAGCGTTAAGGGGTACACTGAAGCTTTCTTT.

This chain joins TRBV5-6 and TRBJ2-7; maybe TRBD2 (6 bases). The CDR3 covers 15 residues. Per germline, CDR1 SGHDT and CDR2 YYEEEE. Trimming cost V 1 base and J 3 bases, with 14 bases left between them. CDR3 in DNA: TGTGCCAGCAGCTTGTCAGCGGGTATGGGCTACGAGCAGTACTTC. It yields the protein CASSLSAGMGYEQYF.

The rearrangement uses TRBV7-2 and TRBJ1-1; D is unclear. Looked up from germline, CDR1 is SGHTA and CDR2 is FQGNSA. CDR3 length: 13 residues. The ends were cut back, 2 bases at V and 7 bases at J, with 11 bases in the middle. CDR3 nucleotides: TGTGCCAGCAGCTTAATTCCGCTGAATGAAGCTTTCTTT. Its protein product is CASSLIPLNEAFF.

The chain carries TRBV29-1 and TRBJ1-2; no firm D call. The CDR3 totals 14 residues. Per germline, CDR1 SQVTM and CDR2 ANQGSEA. V shed 4 bases and J shed 12 bases, with 24 bases lying between them. The CDR3 region has the DNA TGCAGCGTTGTGTACATCGGGGAGGTGAGCGGCCACACCTTC. Its protein product is CSVVYIGEVSGHTF.